This T cell receptor (beta chain) came from a study of T cell responses to AZD1222 COVID-19 vaccine. Germline CDR1 and CDR2: LNHDA and SQIVND (reference sequence). The trim removed 8 bases at V and 6 bases at J, leaving 6 bases unmatched. The CDR3 is 13 residues long. In this sample, this clone turned up a few times. The method was immunoSEQ multiplex PCR; TCRdb's version includes in-frame clones alone and lacks a portion of them. In the table there are around 150,000 clones, more than 75% of which are singletons. The gene calls are TRBV19 and TRBJ1-1, with 10 bases identical to TRBD1. The sample was peripheral blood, taken on day 0 of AZD1222 vaccination. This clonotype was obtained from an adult in good health. CDR3 residues: CASEGQGIAEAFF. The CDR3 nucleotides are TGTGCCAGTGAGGGACAGGGGATCGCTGAAGCTTTCTTT.